This passage covers 32 T cell receptor beta chains from one sample sequenced in a study of T cells after yellow fever vaccination. TCRdb fed the 5' RACE reads into MiXCR, producing one record per CDR3 protein. The sample consists of 250,000 or so distinct CDR3 sequences, roughly 6.3% of them appearing once. Specimen: CD4+ T cells sorted from PBMCs, collected on the day of the yellow fever booster vaccination. The receptors stem from a man between 25 and 39 years old who received the YFV17D yellow fever vaccine.

The V and J genes are TRBV7-9 and TRBJ2-1, with 7 nucleotides matching TRBD1. Germline V gene lookup returns CDR1 SEHNR and CDR2 FQNEAQ (reference sequence). V gave up 5 bases and J gave up 2 bases; unmatched junction bases: 9. This CDR3 has 16 amino acids. CDR3 loop: CASSQGQTITYNEQFF. The CDR3 DNA reads as TGTGCCAGCAGCCAGGGACAGACTATAACCTACAATGAGCAGTTCTTC. The full variable domain, in which reference TRBV7-9 and TRBJ2-1 provide the parts outside the CDR3, is DTGVSQNPRHKITKRGQNVTFRCDPISEHNRLYWYRQTLGQGPEFLTYFQNEAQLEKSRLLSDRFSAERPKGSFSTLEIQRTEQGDSAMYLCASSQGQTITYNEQFFGPGTRLTVL.

The chain has TRBV18 and TRBJ2-2; 10 bases map to TRBD1. Germline V CDR1 and CDR2: KGHSH, LQKENI. The CDR3 consists of 16 residues. Trimming removed 2 bases from V and 4 bases from J; junction bases left unmatched: 4. CDR3 loop: CASSPRDRGTTGELFF. The CDR3 nucleotides are TGTGCCAGCTCACCAAGGGACAGGGGAACCACCGGGGAGCTGTTTTTT.

This clonotype was seen many times. The chain links TRBV6-1 to TRBJ1-5; D is unclear. Germline V gene sequence: CDR1 MNHNS, CDR2 SASEGT. V lost 5 bases to trimming and J lost 0 bases, with 17 bases between them. The CDR3 totals 17 residues. The CDR3 DNA sequence: TGTGCCAGCAGTCTTGGGATCTCAACAAGTAGCAATCAGCCCCAGCATTTT. Its translation is CASSLGISTSSNQPQHF.

This clonotype has a count of ten or more. The junction does not match germline at one end; this may be a read error. V is TRBV7-7 and J is TRBJ2-3, with D uncertain. The germline V gene has CDR1 SSHAT and CDR2 FNYEAQ (reference sequence). The CDR3 sequence is 13 residues long. CDR3 in DNA: TGTGCTAGCAGCCCGACCTTTTTGACTACGCAGTATTTT. Protein sequence: CASSPTFLTTQYF.

This clonotype was detected ten times or more. V gene TRBV12-3 or TRBV12-4 combines with J gene TRBJ2-1; 8 positions agree with TRBD1. Losses at the gene ends were 5 bases for V and 7 bases for J; bases not matched to a gene: 4. The CDR3 extends over 13 amino acids. CDR3 in DNA: TGTGCCAGCAGTCGACAGGGGAGAAATGAGCAGTTCTTC. It specifies CASSRQGRNEQFF.

This clonotype has at least ten counts. The chain joins TRBV2 to TRBJ2-3; no firm D call. Trimming took off 2 bases at V and 2 bases at J, with 8 bases between the two ends. CDR1 and CDR2 from the germline V gene are SNHLY and FYNNEI. The CDR3 is made up of 14 amino acids. The CDR3 nucleotides are TGTGCCAGCAGTGAAAATCGCGACACAGATACGCAGTATTTT. Translation gives CASSENRDTDTQYF.

This clonotype has just a few counts. The gene calls are TRBV7-2 and TRBJ2-7, with 12 nucleotides matching TRBD1. CDR1 and CDR2 from the germline V gene are SGHTA and FQGNSA. The CDR3 extends over 16 amino acids. V dropped 1 base and J dropped 4; count of bases not matched to a gene: 5. The CDR3 is CASSLVPGQGAYEQYF. DNA of the CDR3: TGTGCCAGCAGCTTAGTCCCGGGACAGGGGGCGTACGAGCAGTACTTC.

At least ten counts were recorded for this clonotype. The CDR3 nucleotides read TGTGCCAGCGAAACTACTCTCACCGGGGAGCTGTTTTTT. Its translation is CASETTLTGELFF. The chain recombines TRBV6-1 with TRBJ2-2; D unresolved. This CDR3 has 13 amino acids. Germline assignment: CDR1 MNHNS and CDR2 SASEGT. Trimming took 8 bases from V and 4 from J, leaving 11 bases between them.

The sample holds many counts of this clonotype. The chain couples TRBV15 to TRBJ2-7; D is unclear. The CDR3 consists of 13 residues. CDR1 is LNHNV and CDR2 is YYDKDF in the germline V gene (reference sequence). The ends were cut back, 2 bases at V and 2 bases at J, with 7 bases in the middle. This CDR3 reads CATSRITAYEQYF. CDR3 coding DNA: TGTGCCACCAGCAGAATTACGGCCTACGAGCAGTACTTC.

This clonotype was recorded at least ten times. The CDR3 here is CSASTPDTDTQYF. CDR3 DNA sequence: TGCAGTGCCTCGACACCTGACACAGATACGCAGTATTTT. This chain uses TRBV20-1 with TRBJ2-3; D is uncertain. CDR1 and CDR2 (germline): DFQATT, SNEGSKA (reference sequence). The V end was cut by 6 bases, the J end by 2 bases, with 12 bases between. This CDR3 is built from 13 residues.

To note about this clonotype: This may arise from a read error, as a much more abundant clone is one base away. This rearrangement joins TRBV3-1 to TRBJ2-7, with 10 bases aligning to TRBD2. The J call is doubtful: the DNA matches TRBJ2-1 better. This CDR3 has 13 residues. Germline CDR1 and CDR2: LGHDT and YNNKEL (reference sequence). This CDR3 reads CASSSSGRDEQFF. CDR3 coding DNA: TGTGCCAGCAGCTCTAGCGGGAGAGACGAGCAGTTCTTC.

This sequence joins TRBV18 and TRBJ2-1; 9 bases align to TRBD2. Germline CDR1 reads KGHSH; CDR2 reads LQKENI. The CDR3 has 13 residues. V lost 2 bases to trimming and J lost 13 bases; unmatched junction nucleotides: 6. DNA of the CDR3: TGTGCCAGCTCACCAAGCACCGGGACTAGCCAGTTCTTC. Its protein product is CASSPSTGTSQFF. Looking up the rest from reference TRBV18 and TRBJ2-1 gives the full variable domain: NAGVMQNPRHLVRRRGQEARLRCSPMKGHSHVYWYRQLPEEGLKFMVYLQKENIIDESGMPKERFSAEFPKEGPSILRIQQVVRGDSAAYFCASSPSTGTSQFFGPGTRLTVL.

The V and J genes are TRBV14 and TRBJ1-1; tentative D call: TRBD1 (6 bases). Trimming left V 4 bases short and J 6 bases short, with 21 bases between. Looked up from germline, CDR1 is SGHDN and CDR2 is FVKESK. The CDR3 runs 16 residues. CDR3 in amino acids: CASSLQGGAPFSEAFF. The CDR3 DNA is TGTGCCAGCAGCCTTCAAGGGGGGGCCCCTTTCTCTGAAGCTTTCTTT.

This clonotype was found many times. The gene calls are TRBV5-1 and TRBJ2-1, with D hard to call. Trimming left V 0 bases short and J 6 bases short, with 7 bases between. Germline values: CDR1 SGHRS, CDR2 YFSETQ. This CDR3 has 13 amino acids. CDR3 residues: CASSLVTFNEQFF. In DNA form, the CDR3 reads TGCGCCAGCAGCTTGGTCACGTTCAATGAGCAGTTCTTC.

This clonotype was counted ten times or more. The J gene is TRBJ2-7, the V gene TRBV15; D is perhaps TRBD2 (5 bases). The CDR3 sequence is 14 residues long. V was pared by 0 bases and J by 0 bases, with 6 bases between. Germline CDR1 is LNHNV and CDR2 is YYDKDF (reference sequence). CDR3 nucleotides: TGTGCCACCAGCAGAGAGCGGGCCTCCTACGAGCAGTACTTC. This translates into CATSRERASYEQYF.

The sample holds a few counts of this clonotype. CDR3 residues: CASSLQGNTDTQYF. The CDR3 nucleotides are TGTGCCAGCAGCCTACAGGGGAACACAGATACGCAGTATTTT. The chain employs TRBV11-3 and TRBJ2-3; TRBD1 matches 7 bases. Trimming removed 5 bases from V and 2 bases from J; junction bases left unmatched: 4. Germline V gene sequence: CDR1 SGHNT, CDR2 YENEEA. The CDR3 length is 14 residues.

This clonotype has more than one count but fewer than ten. This chain connects TRBV5-1 to TRBJ2-7; the match to TRBD2 covers 7 bases. Looked up from germline, CDR1 is SGHRS and CDR2 is YFSETQ. The CDR3 covers 14 residues. V dropped 5 bases and J dropped 4; count of bases not matched to a gene: 9. CDR3 sequence: CASRALATDYEQYF. In nucleotides, the CDR3 is TGCGCCAGCAGAGCACTAGCGACCGATTACGAGCAGTACTTC.

This sequence joins TRBV9 and TRBJ2-1; the match to TRBD2 covers 9 bases. The V and J ends lost 1 base and 0 bases, in that order; junction bases with no gene match: 8. The germline V gene has CDR1 SGDLS and CDR2 YYNGEE. The CDR3 is 18 residues long. CDR3 DNA: TGTGCCAGCAGCGTATACGCGGGAGGGCCGGGCTCCTACAATGAGCAGTTCTTC. Amino acids: CASSVYAGGPGSYNEQFF.

This clonotype occurred many times. The chain has TRBV7-9 and TRBJ2-1, with a tentative D call TRBD2 (5 bases). Germline CDR1 SEHNR, CDR2 FQNEAQ (reference sequence). The CDR3 sequence is 13 residues long. V lost 0 bases and J 9 bases, leaving 9 bases between the germline ends. CDR3 nucleotide sequence: TGTGCCAGCAGCTTAGCACCGGGGAGTGAGCAGTTCTTC. Encoded protein: CASSLAPGSEQFF.

The V gene is TRBV7-8, the J gene TRBJ1-4; 7 bases match TRBD1. From germline, CDR1 is SGHVS and CDR2 FQNEAQ. This CDR3 region has 12 residues. V lost 1 base and J lost 14; bases outside the gene matches: 4. CDR3 sequence (DNA): TGTGCCAGCAGCTTAGACAGGGGCCGGCTGTTTTTT. Its translation: CASSLDRGRLFF.

The sample holds a few counts of this clonotype. The chain couples TRBV10-3 to TRBJ2-1; 10 bases line up with TRBD2. Germline loops: CDR1 ENHRY, CDR2 SYGVKD. The CDR3 runs to 15 residues. V trimming: 6 bases; J trimming: 2 bases; junction bases outside the gene matches: 4. This CDR3 is CAISQTSGTYNEQFF. Here the CDR3 DNA reads TGTGCCATCAGCCAAACTAGCGGGACCTACAATGAGCAGTTCTTC.

The V and J genes are TRBV20-1 and TRBJ1-4, with D possibly matching TRBD1 (5 bases). CDR3 length: 14 amino acids. Germline V gene data show CDR1 as DFQATT and CDR2 as SNEGSKA (reference sequence). Deletions cut 6 bases from V and 0 bases from J, with 11 bases between. CDR3 nucleotides: TGCAGTGCACCAGACAGTGCAACTAATGAAAAACTGTTTTTT. Translating it yields CSAPDSATNEKLFF.

This clonotype was detected only a few times. The chain couples TRBV6-1 to TRBJ1-1; the D gene is possibly TRBD1 (5 bases). The V and J ends lost 6 bases and 7 bases respectively, with 15 bases between them. Germline assignment: CDR1 MNHNS and CDR2 SASEGT. The CDR3 covers 13 residues. CDR3 amino acids: CASSISRQREAFF. DNA of the CDR3: TGTGCCAGCAGCATATCTAGACAGCGTGAAGCTTTCTTT.

The table lists this clonotype with a few counts. This chain joins TRBV20-1 and TRBJ2-1; no clear D gene. CDR3 length: 10 residues. V was cut by 6 bases and J by 6 bases, with 6 bases left in between. Germline V gene data show CDR1 as DFQATT and CDR2 as SNEGSKA (reference sequence). CDR3 region: CSATTNEQFF. In nucleotides, the CDR3 is TGCAGTGCCACCACCAATGAGCAGTTCTTC.

Turning to this clonotype: One junction end disagrees with the germline gene, perhaps due to a read error. The V gene is TRBV30, the J gene TRBJ2-1; 15 bases are a match to TRBD2. The CDR3 contains 15 residues. The V gene's germline CDR1 is GTSNPN and CDR2 SVGIG (reference sequence). CDR3 region: CAWTSSKGLAGGAIF. In nucleotides, the CDR3 is TGTGCCTGGACCAGCTCCAAAGGACTAGCGGGAGGGGCGATCTTC.

V is TRBV19 and J is TRBJ1-1; no reliable D call. The V end was cut by 3 bases, the J end by 7 bases, with 12 bases between. The V gene's germline CDR1 is LNHDA and CDR2 SQIVND (reference sequence). This CDR3 is built from 13 residues. Written as DNA, the CDR3 is TGTGCCAGTAGTATGGGCTCGGGATATGAAGCTTTCTTT. As protein: CASSMGSGYEAFF.

The chain links TRBV30 to TRBJ1-6; no definite D call. The CDR3 runs 13 residues. V lost 0 bases and J 11 bases, leaving 11 bases between the germline ends. The germline V gene has CDR1 GTSNPN and CDR2 SVGIG (reference sequence). The CDR3 protein is CAWSVAVRTPLHF. The CDR3 DNA follows: TGTGCCTGGAGTGTGGCAGTTAGGACACCCCTCCACTTT.

This clonotype has at least ten counts. This chain connects TRBV28 to TRBJ2-1; 7 bases fit TRBD1. Germline V lookup: CDR1 MDHEN, CDR2 SYDVKM. The ends lost 6 bases at V and 9 bases at J; junction bases unmatched: 8. This CDR3 region has 13 residues. The CDR3 coding sequence is TGTGCCAGCAGCCTGACAGGGCCGAGTGAGCAGTTCTTC. Translation: CASSLTGPSEQFF.

This clonotype was seen many times. The chain joins TRBV5-5 to TRBJ2-7, with D possibly TRBD1 on 6 matching bases. Germline values: CDR1 SGHKS, CDR2 YYEKEE (reference sequence). Trimming shortened V by 4 bases and J by 4 bases, and 12 bases separated the two germline ends. The CDR3 length is 13 residues. Here the CDR3 DNA reads TGTGCCAGCAGCATCCTCGGACAGTACGAGCAGTACTTC. Its protein is CASSILGQYEQYF.

This clonotype has at least ten counts. The chain uses TRBV5-1 and TRBJ2-3; D is possibly TRBD2 (5 bases). CDR1 and CDR2 (germline): SGHRS, YFSETQ. This CDR3 has 13 residues. Trimming stripped 4 bases from V and 5 bases from J, with 11 bases between. The CDR3 nucleotides read TGCGCCAGCAGCGCGGGCCTCAGAGATACGCAGTATTTT. Translation gives CASSAGLRDTQYF.

This clonotype was observed a few times. J is TRBJ1-2 and V is TRBV5-4; maybe TRBD1 (5 bases). CDR1 SGHNT and CDR2 YYREEE come from the germline V gene (reference sequence). CDR3 length equals 15 residues. V gave up 3 bases and J gave up 2 bases, with 14 bases separating them. This CDR3 reads CASSSKGTLNYGYTF. Written as DNA, the CDR3 is TGTGCCAGCAGCTCCAAAGGGACGCTGAACTATGGCTACACCTTC.

This clonotype has only a few counts. J is TRBJ2-7 and V is TRBV5-1; a possible D gene is TRBD2 (5 bases). V lost 0 bases, J lost 0 bases, and 13 bases lay in between. The CDR3 is made up of 16 amino acids. Germline values: CDR1 SGHRS, CDR2 YFSETQ. The CDR3 bases are TGCGCCAGCAGCTTGGAGGCGGGCACTAGCTCCTACGAGCAGTACTTC. It is translated as CASSLEAGTSSYEQYF.